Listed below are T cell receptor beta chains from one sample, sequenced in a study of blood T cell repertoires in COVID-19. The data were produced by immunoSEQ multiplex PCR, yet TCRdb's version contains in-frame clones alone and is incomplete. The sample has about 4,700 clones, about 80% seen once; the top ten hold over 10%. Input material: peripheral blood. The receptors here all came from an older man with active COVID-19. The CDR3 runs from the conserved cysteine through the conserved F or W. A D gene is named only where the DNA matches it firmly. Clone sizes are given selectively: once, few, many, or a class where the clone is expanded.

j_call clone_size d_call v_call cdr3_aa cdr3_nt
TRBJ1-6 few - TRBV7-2 CASSLLAHHNSPLHF TGTGCCAGCAGCTTATTGGCACATCATAATTCACCCCTCCACTTT
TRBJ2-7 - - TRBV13 CASSLRRESSYEQYF TGTGCCAGCAGCTTAAGGAGGGAGTCCTCCTACGAGCAGTACTTC
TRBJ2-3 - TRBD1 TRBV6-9 CTSNPPLWDRVSDTQYF TGTACCAGCAATCCACCGTTGTGGGACAGGGTTTCAGATACGCAGTATTTT
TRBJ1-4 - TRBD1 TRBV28 CASSNRGRTTNEKLFF TGTGCCAGCAGTAACAGGGGGCGTACAACTAATGAAAAACTGTTTTTT
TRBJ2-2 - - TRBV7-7 CASSIHYTGELFF TGTGCCAGCAGCATCCACTACACCGGGGAGCTGTTTTTT
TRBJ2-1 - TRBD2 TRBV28 CASSLYGGASLRFF TGTGCCAGCAGTTTATACGGGGGGGCCTCATTGAGGTTCTTC
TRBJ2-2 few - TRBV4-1 CASSQDFGRGELFF TGCGCCAGCAGCCAAGATTTCGGTCGCGGGGAGCTGTTTTTT
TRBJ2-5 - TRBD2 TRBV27 CASSPSRLAGRETQYF TGTGCCAGCAGTCCCTCCCGGCTAGCGGGGAGGGAGACCCAGTACTTC
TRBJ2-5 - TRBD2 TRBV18 CASSQLAGGREETQYF TGTGCCAGCTCCCAACTAGCGGGGGGGCGTGAAGAGACCCAGTACTTC
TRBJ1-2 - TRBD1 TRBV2 CASTGQAGLYGYTF TGTGCCAGCACCGGACAGGCCGGGCTATATGGCTACACCTTC
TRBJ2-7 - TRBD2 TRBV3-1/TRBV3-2 CASSPRGDSYEQYF TGTGCCAGCAGCCCGCGGGGGGACTCCTACGAGCAGTACTTC
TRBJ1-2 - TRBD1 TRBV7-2 CASSPKDRGLYGYTF TGTGCCAGCAGCCCAAAAGACAGGGGGCTCTATGGCTACACCTTC
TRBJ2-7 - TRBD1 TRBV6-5 CASSYTYSGTGGEQYF TGTGCCAGCAGTTACACCTACTCCGGGACAGGGGGCGAGCAGTACTTC
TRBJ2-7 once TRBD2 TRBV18 CASAPAGQGGYEQYF TGTGCCAGCGCCCCGGCCGGCCAGGGAGGGTACGAGCAGTACTTC
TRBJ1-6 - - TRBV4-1 CASSRGLVNGVLHF TGCGCCAGCAGCAGGGGCCTCGTAAATGGGGTCCTCCACTTT
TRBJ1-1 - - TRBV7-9 CASSKSGGDTEAFF TGTGCCAGCAGCAAGAGCGGTGGGGACACTGAAGCTTTCTTT
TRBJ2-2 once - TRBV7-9 CASSRKDRNTGELFF TGTGCCAGCAGCCGGAAGGACAGGAACACCGGGGAGCTGTTTTTT
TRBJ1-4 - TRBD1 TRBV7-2 CASSSDRANEKLFF TGTGCCAGCAGCTCGGACAGGGCTAATGAAAAACTGTTTTTT
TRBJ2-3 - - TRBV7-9 CASSLVVSAPDTQYF TGTGCCAGCAGCTTAGTAGTTAGCGCCCCAGATACGCAGTATTTT
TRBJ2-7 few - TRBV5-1 CASSQNSGSLSYEQYF TGCGCCAGCAGCCAAAACAGTGGATCCCTCTCCTACGAGCAGTACTTC
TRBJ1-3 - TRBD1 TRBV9 CASSGTGGAAGNTIYF TGTGCCAGCAGCGGCACAGGGGGCGCGGCGGGAAACACCATATATTTT
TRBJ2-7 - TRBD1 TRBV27 CASSYGTAAPYEQYF TGTGCCAGCAGTTACGGGACAGCGGCGCCCTACGAGCAGTACTTC